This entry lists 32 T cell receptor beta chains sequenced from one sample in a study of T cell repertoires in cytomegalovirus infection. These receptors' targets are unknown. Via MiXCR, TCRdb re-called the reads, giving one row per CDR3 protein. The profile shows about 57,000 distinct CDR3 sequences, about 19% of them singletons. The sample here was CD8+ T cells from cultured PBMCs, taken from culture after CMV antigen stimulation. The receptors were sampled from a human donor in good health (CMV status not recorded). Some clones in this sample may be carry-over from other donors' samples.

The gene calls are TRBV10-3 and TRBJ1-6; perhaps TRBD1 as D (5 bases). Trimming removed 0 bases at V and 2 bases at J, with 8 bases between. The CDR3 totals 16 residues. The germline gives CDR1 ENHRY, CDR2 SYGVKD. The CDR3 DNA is TGTGCCATCAGTGAGTCCGCAGGGACCTATAATTCACCCCTCCACTTT. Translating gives CAISESAGTYNSPLHF.

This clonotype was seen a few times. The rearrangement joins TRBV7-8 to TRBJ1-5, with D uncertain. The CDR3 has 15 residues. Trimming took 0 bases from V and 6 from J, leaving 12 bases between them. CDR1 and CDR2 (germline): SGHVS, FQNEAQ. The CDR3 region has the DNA TGTGCCAGCAGCTTAGCTACTGGAGACTCTCAGCCCCAGCATTTT. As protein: CASSLATGDSQPQHF. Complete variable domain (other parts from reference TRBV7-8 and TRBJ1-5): GAGVSQSPRYKVAKRGQDVALRCDPISGHVSLFWYQQALGQGPEFLTYFQNEAQLDKSGLPSDRFFAERPEGSVSTLKIQRTQQEDSAVYLCASSLATGDSQPQHFGDGTRLSIL.

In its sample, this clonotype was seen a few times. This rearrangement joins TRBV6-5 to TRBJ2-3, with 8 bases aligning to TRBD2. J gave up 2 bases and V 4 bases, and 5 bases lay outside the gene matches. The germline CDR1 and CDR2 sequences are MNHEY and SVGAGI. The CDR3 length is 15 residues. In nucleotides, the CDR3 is TGTGCCAGCAGTTTCGGGGGGGCCCTCACAGATACGCAGTATTTT. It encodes CASSFGGALTDTQYF.

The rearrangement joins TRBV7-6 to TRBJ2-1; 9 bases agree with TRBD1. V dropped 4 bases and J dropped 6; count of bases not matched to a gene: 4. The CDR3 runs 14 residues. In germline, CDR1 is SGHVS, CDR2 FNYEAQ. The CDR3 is CASSWTGAVNEQFF. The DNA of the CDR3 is TGTGCCAGCAGCTGGACAGGGGCGGTCAATGAGCAGTTCTTC.

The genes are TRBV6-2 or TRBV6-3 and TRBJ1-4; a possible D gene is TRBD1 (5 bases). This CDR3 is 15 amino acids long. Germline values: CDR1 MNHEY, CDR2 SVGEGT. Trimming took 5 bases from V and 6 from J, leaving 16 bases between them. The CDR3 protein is CASSTWGGGDEKLFF. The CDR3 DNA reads TGTGCCAGCAGTACCTGGGGCGGCGGCGATGAAAAACTGTTTTTT.

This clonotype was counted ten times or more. CDR3 amino acids: CASSLTGGYEQYF. The CDR3 coding sequence is TGTGCCAGCAGCTTAACAGGGGGCTACGAGCAGTACTTC. The J gene is TRBJ2-7, the V gene TRBV7-6; 8 nucleotides align to TRBD1. V shed 2 bases and J 3 bases; nucleotides not matched to a gene: 0. CDR3 size: 13 residues. The germline V gene encodes CDR1 SGHVS and CDR2 FNYEAQ.

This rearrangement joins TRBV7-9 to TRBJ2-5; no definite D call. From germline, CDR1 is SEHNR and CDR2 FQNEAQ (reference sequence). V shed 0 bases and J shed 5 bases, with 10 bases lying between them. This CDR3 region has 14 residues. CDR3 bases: TGTGCCAGCAGCTTAGCGCTTCCAGCTGAGACCCAGTACTTC. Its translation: CASSLALPAETQYF. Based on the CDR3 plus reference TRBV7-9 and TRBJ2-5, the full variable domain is DTGVSQNPRHKITKRGQNVTFRCDPISEHNRLYWYRQTLGQGPEFLTYFQNEAQLEKSRLLSDRFSAERPKGSFSTLEIQRTEQGDSAMYLCASSLALPAETQYFGPGTRLLVL.

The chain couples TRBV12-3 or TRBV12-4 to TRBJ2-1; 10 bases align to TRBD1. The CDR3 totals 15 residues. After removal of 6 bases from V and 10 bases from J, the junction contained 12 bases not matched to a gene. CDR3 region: CASRPTGTGVGEQFF. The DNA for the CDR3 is TGTGCCAGCAGGCCCACCGGGACAGGGGTCGGGGAGCAGTTCTTC.

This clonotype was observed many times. In nucleotides, the CDR3 is TGCGCCAGCAGCCAAGAAGGGACTCAGGGGGAGACCCAGTACTTC. This translates into CASSQEGTQGETQYF. The chain has TRBV4-1 and TRBJ2-5, with D perhaps assigned TRBD1 or TRBD2 (6 bases each). Germline loops: CDR1 MGHRA, CDR2 YSYEKL. CDR3 size: 15 residues. The V gene lost 0 bases and the J gene lost 5 bases, with 13 bases spanning the gap.

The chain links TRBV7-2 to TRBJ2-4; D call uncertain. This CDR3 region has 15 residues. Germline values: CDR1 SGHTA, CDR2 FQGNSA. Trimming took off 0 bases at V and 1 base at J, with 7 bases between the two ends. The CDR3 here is CASSLALTAKNIQYF. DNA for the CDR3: TGTGCCAGCAGCTTAGCTTTAACGGCCAAAAACATTCAGTACTTC.

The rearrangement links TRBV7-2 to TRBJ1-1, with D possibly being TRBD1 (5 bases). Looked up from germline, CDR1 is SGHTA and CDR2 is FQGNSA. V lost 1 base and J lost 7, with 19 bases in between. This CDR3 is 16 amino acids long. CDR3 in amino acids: CASSLVGGGVQHEAFF. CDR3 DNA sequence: TGTGCCAGCAGCTTAGTGGGGGGGGGGGTTCAACATGAAGCTTTCTTT. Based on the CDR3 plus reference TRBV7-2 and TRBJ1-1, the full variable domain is GAGVSQSPSNKVTEKGKDVELRCDPISGHTALYWYRQSLGQGLEFLIYFQGNSAPDKSGLPSDRFSAERTGGSVSTLTIQRTQQEDSAVYLCASSLVGGGVQHEAFFGQGTRLTVV.

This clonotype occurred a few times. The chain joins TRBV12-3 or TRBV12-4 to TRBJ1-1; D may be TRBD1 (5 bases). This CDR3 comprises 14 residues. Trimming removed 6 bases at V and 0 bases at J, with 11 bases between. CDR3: CASSRGTMNTEAFF. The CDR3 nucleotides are TGTGCCAGCAGCCGGGGGACGATGAACACTGAAGCTTTCTTT.

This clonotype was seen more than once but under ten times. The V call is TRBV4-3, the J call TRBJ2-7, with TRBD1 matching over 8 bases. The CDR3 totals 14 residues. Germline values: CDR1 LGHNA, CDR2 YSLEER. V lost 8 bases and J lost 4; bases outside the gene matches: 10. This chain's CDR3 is CASRQGQGAYEQYF. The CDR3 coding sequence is TGCGCCAGCCGACAGGGGCAGGGGGCTTACGAGCAGTACTTC.

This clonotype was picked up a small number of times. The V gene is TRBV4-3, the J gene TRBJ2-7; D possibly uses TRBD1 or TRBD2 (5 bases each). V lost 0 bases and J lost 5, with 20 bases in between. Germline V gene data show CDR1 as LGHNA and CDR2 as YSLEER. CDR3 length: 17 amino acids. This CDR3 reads CASSQDDSPGPGNEQYF. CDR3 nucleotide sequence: TGCGCCAGCAGCCAAGATGACAGTCCAGGTCCCGGGAACGAGCAGTACTTC.

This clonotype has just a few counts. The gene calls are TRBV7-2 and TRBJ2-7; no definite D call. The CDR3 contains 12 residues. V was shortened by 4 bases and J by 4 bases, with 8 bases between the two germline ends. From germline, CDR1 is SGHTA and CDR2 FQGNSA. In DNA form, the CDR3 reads TGTGCCAGCAGCTATGGGCTTTACGAGCAGTACTTC. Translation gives CASSYGLYEQYF.

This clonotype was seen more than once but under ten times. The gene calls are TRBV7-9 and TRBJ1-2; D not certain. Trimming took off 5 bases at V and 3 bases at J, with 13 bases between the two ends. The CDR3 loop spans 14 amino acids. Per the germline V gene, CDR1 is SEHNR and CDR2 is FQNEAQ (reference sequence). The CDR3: CASSEALAYYGYTF. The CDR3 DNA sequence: TGTGCCAGCAGCGAGGCCTTGGCTTACTATGGCTACACCTTC.

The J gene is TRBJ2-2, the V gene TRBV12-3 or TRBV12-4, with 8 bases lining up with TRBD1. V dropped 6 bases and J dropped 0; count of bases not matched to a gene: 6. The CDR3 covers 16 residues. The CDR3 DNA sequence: TGTGCCAGCAGGGCGCCAGGGGGCTCGAACACCGGGGAGCTGTTTTTT. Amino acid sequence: CASRAPGGSNTGELFF.

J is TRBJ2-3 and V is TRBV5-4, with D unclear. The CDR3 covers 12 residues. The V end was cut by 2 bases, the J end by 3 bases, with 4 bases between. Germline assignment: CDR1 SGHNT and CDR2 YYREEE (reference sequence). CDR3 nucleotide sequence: TGTGCCAGCAGCTTAAGAACAGATACGCAGTATTTT. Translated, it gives CASSLRTDTQYF. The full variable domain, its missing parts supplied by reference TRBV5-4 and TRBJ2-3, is ETGVTQSPTHLIKTRGQQVTLRCSSQSGHNTVSWYQQALGQGPQFIFQYYREEENGRGNFPPRFSGLQFPNYSSELNVNALELDDSALYLCASSLRTDTQYFGPGTRLTVL.

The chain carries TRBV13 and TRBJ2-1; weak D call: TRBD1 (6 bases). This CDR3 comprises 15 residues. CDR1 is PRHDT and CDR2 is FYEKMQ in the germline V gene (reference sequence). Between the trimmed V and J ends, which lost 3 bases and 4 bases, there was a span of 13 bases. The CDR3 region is CASSFTGTPYNEQFF. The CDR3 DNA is TGTGCCAGCAGCTTCACCGGGACACCTTACAATGAGCAGTTCTTC.

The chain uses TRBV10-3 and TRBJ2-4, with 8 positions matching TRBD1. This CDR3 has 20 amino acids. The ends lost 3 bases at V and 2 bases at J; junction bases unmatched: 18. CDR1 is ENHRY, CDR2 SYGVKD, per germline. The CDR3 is CAISEGADRGNYLTKNIQYF. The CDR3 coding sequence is TGTGCCATCAGTGAAGGGGCAGACAGGGGTAATTATCTGACCAAAAACATTCAGTACTTC.

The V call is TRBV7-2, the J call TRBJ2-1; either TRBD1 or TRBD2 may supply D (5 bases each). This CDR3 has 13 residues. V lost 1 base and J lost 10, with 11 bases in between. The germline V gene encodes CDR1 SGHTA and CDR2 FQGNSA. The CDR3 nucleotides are TGTGCCAGCAGCTTAGTAGGCAGGGACGAGCAGTTCTTC. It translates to CASSLVGRDEQFF.

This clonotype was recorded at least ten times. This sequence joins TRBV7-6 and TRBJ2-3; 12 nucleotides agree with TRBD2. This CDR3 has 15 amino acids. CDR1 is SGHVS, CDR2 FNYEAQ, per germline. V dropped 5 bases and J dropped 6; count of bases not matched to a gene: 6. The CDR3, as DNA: TGTGCCAGCAGCGCAACTGGGACTAGCGGGGATACGCAGTATTTT. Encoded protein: CASSATGTSGDTQYF.

The chain's CDR3 is CASSYDRTANYGYTF. The CDR3 DNA follows: TGTGCCAGCAGTTACGATAGGACAGCTAACTATGGCTACACCTTC. This chain joins TRBV6-2 or TRBV6-3 and TRBJ1-2, with D possibly matching TRBD1 (6 bases). CDR1 is MNHEY, CDR2 SVGEGT, per germline. CDR3 length: 15 residues. V was clipped by 2 bases and J by 0 bases, with 10 bases between them.

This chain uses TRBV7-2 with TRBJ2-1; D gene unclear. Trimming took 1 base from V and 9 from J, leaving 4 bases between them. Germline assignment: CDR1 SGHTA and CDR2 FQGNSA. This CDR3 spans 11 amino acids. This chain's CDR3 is CASSLGPEQFF. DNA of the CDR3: TGTGCCAGCAGCTTAGGTCCTGAGCAGTTCTTC.

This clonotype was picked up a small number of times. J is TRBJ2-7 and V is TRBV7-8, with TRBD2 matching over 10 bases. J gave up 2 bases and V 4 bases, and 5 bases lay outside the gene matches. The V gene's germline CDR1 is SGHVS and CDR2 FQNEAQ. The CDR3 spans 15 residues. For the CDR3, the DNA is TGTGCCAGCAGCTCCGCTAGCGGGGGAGCCTACGAGCAGTACTTC. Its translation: CASSSASGGAYEQYF.

In nucleotides, the CDR3 is TGTGCCAGCAGTTATGGGCTGCTTTACGAGCAGTACTTC. This encodes CASSYGLLYEQYF. The chain employs TRBV6-5 and TRBJ2-7; the D is unclear. CDR3 size: 13 residues. Trimming stripped 3 bases from V and 4 bases from J, with 10 bases between. The germline V gene encodes CDR1 MNHEY and CDR2 SVGAGI.

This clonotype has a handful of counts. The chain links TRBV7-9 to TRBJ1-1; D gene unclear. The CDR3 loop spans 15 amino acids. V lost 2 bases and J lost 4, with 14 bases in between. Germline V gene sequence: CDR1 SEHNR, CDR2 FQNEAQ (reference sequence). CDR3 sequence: CASSLKWVKTTEAFF. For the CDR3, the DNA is TGTGCCAGCAGCTTAAAGTGGGTAAAAACCACTGAAGCTTTCTTT.

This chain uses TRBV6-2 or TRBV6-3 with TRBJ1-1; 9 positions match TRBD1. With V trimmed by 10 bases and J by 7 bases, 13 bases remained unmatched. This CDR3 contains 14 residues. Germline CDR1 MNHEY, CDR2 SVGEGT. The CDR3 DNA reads TGTGCCACCAGACAGGGGGGGATTCGGAATGAAGCTTTCTTT. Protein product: CATRQGGIRNEAFF.

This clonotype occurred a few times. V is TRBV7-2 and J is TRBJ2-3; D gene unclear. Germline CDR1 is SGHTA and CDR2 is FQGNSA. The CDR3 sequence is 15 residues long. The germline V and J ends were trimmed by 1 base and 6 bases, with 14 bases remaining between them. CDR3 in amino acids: CASSLDRMVGDTQYF. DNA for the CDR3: TGTGCCAGCAGCTTAGATCGGATGGTGGGCGATACGCAGTATTTT. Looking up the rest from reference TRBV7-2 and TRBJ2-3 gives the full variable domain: GAGVSQSPSNKVTEKGKDVELRCDPISGHTALYWYRQSLGQGLEFLIYFQGNSAPDKSGLPSDRFSAERTGGSVSTLTIQRTQQEDSAVYLCASSLDRMVGDTQYFGPGTRLTVL.

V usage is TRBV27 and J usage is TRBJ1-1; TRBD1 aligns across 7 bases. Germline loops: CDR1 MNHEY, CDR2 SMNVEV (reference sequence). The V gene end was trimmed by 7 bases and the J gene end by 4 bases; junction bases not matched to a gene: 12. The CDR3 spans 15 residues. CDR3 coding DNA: TGTGCCAGCAATCCGACAGGGAGTCGGGCCACTGAAGCTTTCTTT. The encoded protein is CASNPTGSRATEAFF.

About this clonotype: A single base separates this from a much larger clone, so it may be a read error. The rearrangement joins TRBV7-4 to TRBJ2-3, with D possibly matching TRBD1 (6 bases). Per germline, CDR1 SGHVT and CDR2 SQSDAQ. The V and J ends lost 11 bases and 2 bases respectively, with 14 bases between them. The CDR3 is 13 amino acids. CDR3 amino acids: CADKRTATDTQYF. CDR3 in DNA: TGTGCCGACAAACGGACAGCCACAGATACGCAGTATTTT.

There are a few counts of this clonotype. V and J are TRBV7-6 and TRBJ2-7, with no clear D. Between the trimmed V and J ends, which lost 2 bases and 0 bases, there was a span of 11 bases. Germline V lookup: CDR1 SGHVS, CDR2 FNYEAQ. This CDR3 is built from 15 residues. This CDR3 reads CASSLFPDPSYEQYF. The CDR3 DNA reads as TGTGCCAGCAGCTTATTCCCGGATCCCTCCTACGAGCAGTACTTC.